This note documents a single T cell receptor (beta chain) sequence. Its antigen is not known. This record belongs to a study of T cells after yellow fever vaccination. General study results and limits: Weaker, the secondary response had a peak occurring faster, on day 5 versus 15.

The CDR3 sequence is 15 residues long. CDR1 and CDR2 (germline): DFQATT, SNEGSKA (reference sequence). V lost 0 bases and J lost 0, with 10 bases in between. The study made its TCR cDNA through 5'RACE template switching. That step introduced a universal primer site along with UMIs. TCRdb redid the calling of the 5' RACE reads with MiXCR, one entry per CDR3 protein. The data hold some 240,000 distinct CDR3 sequences, with roughly 3% observed a single time. This material consisted of CD4+ T cells sorted from PBMCs, taken 10 days after the yellow fever booster vaccination. The J gene is TRBJ2-3, the V gene TRBV20-1; D unclear. The TCR was taken from a man younger than 35 who received the YFV17D yellow fever vaccine. The CDR3: CSARDRVLSTDTQYF. The CDR3 DNA reads TGCAGTGCTAGAGATCGGGTTCTTAGCACAGATACGCAGTATTTT.